The 8 T cell receptor beta chains presented below share a single source sample, sequenced in a study of molecular identifiers for immune sequencing clone quantification (dated by TCRdb to 2016 to 2018). The method was PCR. These reads were obtained on an Illumina HiSeq 4000. Using fastp at Q25 and MiXCR, TCRdb reprocessed the public reads and kept productive beta chains. Rows with a matching CDR3 protein are joined into one entry that keeps the most common DNA and genes. The sample yields about 500,000 distinct CDR3 sequences; about a fifth were counted once. More than 0.8% of the sample belongs to the ten largest clones. The sequencing input was naive CD8+ T cells from blood, with Jurkat cell RNA spiked in. Per the publication, the cell subset or site label means: FACS-sorted CD8+CD4-CCR7+CD45RA+ naive T cells. These receptors were collected from a human donor in good health. Some libraries in this study had Jurkat cell RNA spiked in.

This clonotype was seen ten or more times. The chain combines TRBV7-9 with TRBJ2-6; D unclear. Germline loops: CDR1 SEHNR, CDR2 FQNEAQ (reference sequence). Trimming took 4 bases from V and 4 from J, leaving 8 bases between them. The CDR3 is 14 residues long. The CDR3 here is CASSSVSGANVLTF. The CDR3 DNA is TGTGCCAGCAGCTCGGTATCCGGGGCCAACGTCCTGACTTTC.

The table lists this clonotype with many counts. V gene TRBV4-3 combines with J gene TRBJ2-4, with D unclear. This CDR3 region has 15 residues. Germline CDR1 and CDR2: LGHNA and YSLEER. V was trimmed by 0 bases and J by 7 bases, leaving 13 bases between them. The CDR3, as DNA: TGCGCCAGCAGCCAAGAGATTCAAGGAGAGAACATTCAGTACTTC. This translates into CASSQEIQGENIQYF.

This chain uses TRBV7-2 with TRBJ2-2; TRBD2 aligns across 12 bases. The CDR3 is 15 residues long. CDR1 SGHTA and CDR2 FQGNSA come from the germline V gene. After removal of 5 bases from V and 6 bases from J, the junction contained 4 bases not matched to a gene. This CDR3 reads CASSEPSGGAGELFF. The CDR3 coding sequence is TGTGCCAGCAGCGAACCTAGCGGGGGGGCCGGGGAGCTGTTTTTT.

This clonotype has only a few counts. J is TRBJ2-5 and V is TRBV7-9; TRBD1 matches 9 bases. CDR3 length equals 15 residues. Germline V CDR1 and CDR2: SEHNR, FQNEAQ (reference sequence). Germline trimming cut 5 bases from V and 5 bases from J; bases unmatched to any gene: 9. As DNA, the CDR3 is TGTGCCAGCAGCGCGCGGACAGGGGTACGGGAGACCCAGTACTTC. Protein sequence: CASSARTGVRETQYF.

This clonotype was counted only a few times. This chain uses TRBV18 with TRBJ2-1; a weak D match, TRBD1 (5 bases). The V gene's germline CDR1 is KGHSH and CDR2 LQKENI. CDR3 length: 12 residues. V was pared by 3 bases and J by 9 bases, with 9 bases between. The CDR3 region is CASSPSGAEQFF. As DNA, the CDR3 is TGTGCCAGCTCACCCAGTGGGGCTGAGCAGTTCTTC.

This clonotype appeared many times. V is TRBV27 and J is TRBJ2-1; 14 nucleotides align to TRBD2. V was pared by 3 bases and J by 4 bases, with 8 bases of the junction left unmatched. The CDR3 extends over 18 amino acids. The germline V gene has CDR1 MNHEY and CDR2 SMNVEV (reference sequence). CDR3 sequence: CASSFGGLAGGPYNEQFF. CDR3 nucleotides: TGTGCCAGCAGTTTCGGAGGACTAGCGGGGGGACCTTACAATGAGCAGTTCTTC.

This clonotype occurred many times. The V gene is TRBV7-9, the J gene TRBJ2-7, with 10 bases aligning to TRBD1. Per the germline V gene, CDR1 is SEHNR and CDR2 is FQNEAQ (reference sequence). The CDR3 contains 17 residues. Trimming removed 4 bases from V and 0 bases from J; junction bases left unmatched: 9. The CDR3 DNA reads as TGTGCCAGCAGCTCCCGGGACAGGGGTAACTCCTCCTACGAGCAGTACTTC. This codes for CASSSRDRGNSSYEQYF.

V gene TRBV9 combines with J gene TRBJ2-3, with 7 bases aligning to TRBD2. Germline-derived CDR1 and CDR2 are SGDLS and YYNGEE. J gave up 3 bases and V 0 bases, and 10 bases lay outside the gene matches. The CDR3 runs 17 residues. In nucleotides, the CDR3 is TGTGCCAGCAGCGTAGATCGGACTGGCGGGAGAACAGATACGCAGTATTTT. Encoded protein: CASSVDRTGGRTDTQYF.